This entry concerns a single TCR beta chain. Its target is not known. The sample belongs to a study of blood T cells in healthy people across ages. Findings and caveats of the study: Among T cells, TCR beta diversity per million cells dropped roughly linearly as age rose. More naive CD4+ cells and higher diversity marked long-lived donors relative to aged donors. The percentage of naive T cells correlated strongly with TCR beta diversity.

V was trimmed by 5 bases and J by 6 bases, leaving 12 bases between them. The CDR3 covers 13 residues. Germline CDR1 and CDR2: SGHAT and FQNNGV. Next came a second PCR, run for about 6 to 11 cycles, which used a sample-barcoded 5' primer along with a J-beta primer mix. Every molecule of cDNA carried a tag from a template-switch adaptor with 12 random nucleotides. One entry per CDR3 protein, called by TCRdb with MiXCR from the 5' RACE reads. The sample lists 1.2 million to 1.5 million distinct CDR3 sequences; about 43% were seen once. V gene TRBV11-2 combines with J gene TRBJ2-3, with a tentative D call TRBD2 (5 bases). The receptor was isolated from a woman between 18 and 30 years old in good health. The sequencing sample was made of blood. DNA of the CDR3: TGTGCCAGCAGCACGAGAATAGCGGATACGCAGTATTTT. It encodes CASSTRIADTQYF.